The rows below give T cell receptor beta chains drawn from one sample of a study of early T cells in non-severe SARS-CoV-2 infection. TCRdb re-analysed the 5' RACE reads in MiXCR, keeping a single row per CDR3 protein. The sample shows tens of thousands of distinct CDR3 sequences, 5.5% to 6.5% of them seen only once. The sample was whole blood, taken at baseline. Receptor source: an adult who was a healthcare worker with PCR-confirmed SARS-CoV-2 infection or an uninfected control (not recorded which). Both conserved end residues are part of each CDR3. The D gene is left open where the match is weak. Only part of the rows carry a size: once, few, many, or a class if the clone is expanded.

J,D,V,size,CDR3,DNA
TRBJ2-7,TRBD2,TRBV7-9,few,CASSLGEGSSYEQYF,TGTGCCAGCAGCTTGGGGGAGGGGAGCTCCTACGAGCAGTACTTC
TRBJ2-2,.,TRBV5-8,many,CASSLLGNTGELFF,TGTGCCAGCAGCTTGTTGGGAAACACCGGGGAGCTGTTTTTT
TRBJ2-2,.,TRBV7-2,.,CASSLKGGGTGELFF,TGTGCCAGCAGCTTGAAGGGAGGAGGGACCGGGGAGCTGTTTTTT
TRBJ2-7,TRBD1,TRBV13,many,CASSSRGQGPYEQYF,TGTGCCAGCAGCTCAAGGGGACAGGGTCCCTACGAGCAGTACTTC
TRBJ1-5,.,TRBV12-3/TRBV12-4,.,CASSLLGKNQPQHF,TGTGCCAGCAGTTTGCTCGGGAAGAATCAGCCCCAGCATTTT
TRBJ2-1,TRBD2,TRBV2,.,CASSAERGRYNEQFF,TGTGCCAGCAGTGCCGAGCGGGGGAGGTACAATGAGCAGTTCTTC
TRBJ2-1,.,TRBV7-2,many,CASSAQGYEQFF,TGTGCCAGCAGCGCCCAGGGCTATGAGCAGTTCTTC
TRBJ1-1,.,TRBV7-9,.,CASGGNWNTEAFF,TGTGCCAGCGGGGGCAATTGGAACACTGAAGCTTTCTTT
TRBJ1-4,.,TRBV7-2,many,CASSSRANEKLFF,TGTGCCAGCAGCTCAAGGGCTAATGAAAAACTGTTTTTT
TRBJ1-5,.,TRBV4-3,.,CASSPRLGSNQPQHF,TGCGCCAGCAGCCCTAGACTTGGGAGCAATCAGCCCCAGCATTTT
TRBJ2-1,.,TRBV29-1,many,CSVHDAVGFGEQFF,TGCAGCGTTCATGACGCGGTAGGTTTTGGTGAGCAGTTCTTC
TRBJ2-3,.,TRBV2,.,CASSEGGEGTDTQYF,TGTGCCAGCAGTGAAGGGGGGGAGGGCACAGATACGCAGTATTTT
TRBJ1-5,TRBD1,TRBV12-3/TRBV12-4,few,CASSLRTGGAEPQHF,TGTGCCAGCAGCTTAAGGACAGGGGGTGCGGAGCCCCAGCATTTT
TRBJ2-7,.,TRBV18,few,CASSPREDEQYF,TGTGCCAGCTCACCACGGGAGGACGAGCAGTACTTC
TRBJ2-1,TRBD2,TRBV28,many,CASTPGGVAGYNEQFF,TGTGCCAGCACCCCCGGGGGAGTAGCGGGGTACAATGAGCAGTTCTTC
TRBJ2-7,.,TRBV7-8,medium-sized,CASSFMSLSSYEQYF,TGTGCCAGCAGCTTCATGTCTCTCAGCTCCTACGAGCAGTACTTC
TRBJ1-5,TRBD1,TRBV12-3/TRBV12-4,many,CASSLGQGGNQPQHF,TGTGCCAGCAGTCTAGGACAGGGAGGTAATCAGCCCCAGCATTTT
TRBJ2-4,TRBD1,TRBV7-2,many,CASSLGQGIGENIQYF,TGTGCCAGCAGCTTAGGACAGGGTATCGGCGAAAACATTCAGTACTTC
TRBJ1-1,.,TRBV14,many,CASSQTYTTEAFF,TGTGCCAGCAGCCAAACGTATACGACTGAAGCTTTCTTT
TRBJ2-3,TRBD2,TRBV3-1,many,CASSQAGGPGRDTQYF,TGTGCCAGCAGCCAAGCGGGGGGGCCGGGGAGAGATACGCAGTATTTT
TRBJ1-1,.,TRBV4-1,.,CTSSQGVNTEAFF,TGCACCAGCAGCCAAGGTGTGAACACTGAAGCTTTCTTT
TRBJ2-3,.,TRBV7-8,many,CASSRQGRGATSTDTQYF,TGTGCCAGCAGCCGACAGGGGCGGGGGGCAACTAGCACAGATACGCAGTATTTT
TRBJ2-3,TRBD1,TRBV2,.,CASRVPGQGMISTDTQYF,TGTGCCAGCAGGGTCCCGGGACAGGGGATGATTAGCACAGATACGCAGTATTTT
TRBJ2-6,.,TRBV28,many,CASNSGPSYSGANVLTF,TGTGCCTCGAATTCCGGGCCTTCTTACTCTGGGGCCAACGTCCTGACTTTC
TRBJ2-1,.,TRBV5-4,many,CASSLGPSDEQFF,TGTGCCAGCAGCTTGGGTCCGTCGGATGAGCAGTTCTTC
TRBJ2-5,TRBD1,TRBV29-1,few,CSVRGRKTQYF,TGCAGCGTCAGGGGGCGGAAGACCCAGTACTTC